Shown below are 25 T cell receptor beta chains from a single sample sequenced in a study of blood T cell repertoires in COVID-19. The table came from immunoSEQ multiplex PCR; TCRdb's copy has only in-frame clones and leaves some out. This sample yields approximately 330,000 clones, of which 87% are seen a single time; more than 7.5% belongs to the top ten. The sequencing sample was made of peripheral blood. The origin of the receptors is a man aged 25 to 40 with COVID-19, enrolled during active disease.

This clone was seen a handful of times. Here the CDR3 DNA reads TGTGCATCCGGGGTGGATAATTCACCCCTCCACTTT. It codes for CASGVDNSPLHF. The genes are TRBV19 and TRBJ1-6; D remains unclear. There are 12 residues in the CDR3. Germline CDR1 and CDR2: LNHDA and SQIVND (reference sequence).

The J gene is TRBJ1-6, the V gene TRBV12-5; the match to TRBD1 covers 7 bases. This CDR3 spans 15 amino acids. Germline V gene sequence: CDR1 LGHNT, CDR2 FRNRAP. Trimming took 7 bases from V and 3 from J; bases not matched to a gene: 6. CDR3 sequence (DNA): TGTGCTAGTGCCTTGGGACAGAACTATAATTCACCCCTCCACTTT. This encodes CASALGQNYNSPLHF.

This chain links TRBV19 with TRBJ2-1, with TRBD1 matching 8 bases. Germline values: CDR1 LNHDA, CDR2 SQIVND (reference sequence). CDR3 length: 15 amino acids. V shed 6 bases, J shed 0 bases, and the junction held 4 bases outside the gene matches. The DNA of the CDR3 is TGTGCCAGTAGCAGACAGGGGAACTCCTACAATGAGCAGTTCTTC. As protein: CASSRQGNSYNEQFF.

This chain connects TRBV5-4 to TRBJ2-3; 13 nucleotides agree with TRBD2. The trim removed 5 bases at V and 0 bases at J, leaving 12 bases unmatched. Germline assignment: CDR1 SGHNT and CDR2 YYREEE (reference sequence). The CDR3 has 19 amino acids. The CDR3 here is CASRKGLAGETISTDTQYF. CDR3 coding DNA: TGTGCCAGCAGAAAAGGACTAGCGGGGGAGACAATTAGCACAGATACGCAGTATTTT.

This clone was found a few times. The CDR3 reads CASSFIAALSYEQYF. Written as DNA, the CDR3 is TGTGCCAGCAGCTTCATAGCGGCCCTCTCCTACGAGCAGTACTTC. The chain recombines TRBV7-2 with TRBJ2-7; D is possibly TRBD2 (6 bases). This CDR3 spans 15 amino acids. The germline CDR1 and CDR2 sequences are SGHTA and FQGNSA. V was clipped by 3 bases and J by 0 bases, with 12 bases between them.

The chain employs TRBV9 and TRBJ2-1, with 8 bases lining up with TRBD1. This CDR3 contains 13 residues. Germline trimming cut 1 base from V and 8 bases from J; bases unmatched to any gene: 2. Looked up from germline, CDR1 is SGDLS and CDR2 is YYNGEE. The CDR3 region is CASSVQGADEQFF. For the CDR3, the DNA is TGTGCCAGCAGCGTACAGGGGGCAGATGAGCAGTTCTTC.

This clone has a single count. This chain uses TRBV6-2 or TRBV6-3 with TRBJ1-5, with D possibly being TRBD1 (5 bases). The V end was cut by 6 bases, the J end by 8 bases, with 17 bases between. The length of the CDR3 is 14 residues. CDR1 and CDR2 (germline): MNHEY, SVGEGT. Here the CDR3 DNA reads TGTGCCAGCAGCACGAAGGGGTCCCCGGAGCCCCAGCATTTT. Its protein product is CASSTKGSPEPQHF.

The J gene is TRBJ2-3, the V gene TRBV5-6; tentatively, D is TRBD2 (6 bases). V gave up 3 bases and J gave up 4 bases, with 18 bases separating them. This CDR3 region has 16 residues. The V gene's germline CDR1 is SGHDT and CDR2 YYEEEE. For the CDR3, the DNA is TGTGCCAGCAGCTCCGTGGGCGGGACCCGCGCAGATACGCAGTATTTT. Its translation: CASSSVGGTRADTQYF.

V and J are TRBV28 and TRBJ2-7; no firm D call. CDR3 size: 12 residues. Germline CDR1 MDHEN, CDR2 SYDVKM. V was clipped by 6 bases and J by 0 bases, with 6 bases between them. In DNA, the CDR3 is TGTGCCAGCAGGTATAGCTCCTACGAGCAGTACTTC. Translating it yields CASRYSSYEQYF.

This chain links TRBV19 with TRBJ2-2; 11 nucleotides agree with TRBD2. Per the germline V gene, CDR1 is LNHDA and CDR2 is SQIVND (reference sequence). Trimming cost V 8 bases and J 4 bases; bases outside gene matches: 6. CDR3 length: 15 residues. The CDR3 spells CASRLSGRGTGELFF. Here the CDR3 DNA reads TGTGCCAGTCGCCTTAGCGGGAGGGGCACCGGGGAGCTGTTTTTT.

The chain has TRBV7-9 and TRBJ1-1; 10 positions match TRBD1. This CDR3 region has 15 residues. The J segment lost 4 bases and the V segment lost 3 bases, leaving 5 bases of the junction unmatched. CDR1 is SEHNR and CDR2 is FQNEAQ in the germline V gene (reference sequence). The CDR3 is CASSLTGGKITEAFF. The CDR3 DNA follows: TGTGCCAGCAGCTTGACAGGGGGCAAGATCACTGAAGCTTTCTTT.

V usage is TRBV6-2 or TRBV6-3 and J usage is TRBJ1-2; 7 bases agree with TRBD1. The CDR3 length is 16 residues. CDR1 and CDR2 from the germline V gene are MNHEY and SVGEGT. V was pared by 0 bases and J by 1 base, with 5 bases of the junction left unmatched. CDR3 in DNA: TGTGCCAGCAGTTACTCATCAGGGGGAATTAACTATGGCTACACCTTC. Translating gives CASSYSSGGINYGYTF.

The chain is built from TRBV13 and TRBJ2-7, with 10 positions matching TRBD1. The CDR3 is made up of 16 amino acids. J was trimmed by 3 bases and V by 8 bases; bases with no gene match: 13. Germline CDR1 PRHDT, CDR2 FYEKMQ (reference sequence). In DNA form, the CDR3 reads TGTGCCAGCGCGAGAGGACAGGGGGGGATCCACTACGAGCAGTACTTC. Translation: CASARGQGGIHYEQYF.

The chain is built from TRBV29-1 and TRBJ1-3, with TRBD1 matching over 11 bases. Germline CDR1 and CDR2: SQVTM and ANQGSEA. Unmatched junction bases numbered 5, after V lost 6 bases and J lost 7 bases. This CDR3 spans 13 amino acids. The CDR3 loop reads CSVGGQGANTIYF. CDR3 DNA: TGCAGCGTCGGAGGACAGGGGGCTAACACCATATATTTT.

V is TRBV7-9 and J is TRBJ2-2; weak D call: TRBD2 (5 bases). Per germline, CDR1 SEHNR and CDR2 FQNEAQ (reference sequence). The V end was cut by 0 bases, the J end by 4 bases, with 9 bases between. The CDR3 contains 15 residues. The DNA of the CDR3 is TGTGCCAGCAGCTTAGCCGGAGGCGCCACCGGGGAGCTGTTTTTT. It encodes CASSLAGGATGELFF.

The chain joins TRBV4-1 to TRBJ1-6; no clear D gene. The CDR3 totals 17 residues. The germline V gene encodes CDR1 MGHRA and CDR2 YSYEKL. The germline V and J ends were trimmed by 0 bases and 0 bases, with 9 bases remaining between them. The CDR3 reads CASSQDSESSYNSPLHF. In nucleotides, the CDR3 is TGCGCCAGCAGCCAAGATAGCGAGAGCTCCTATAATTCACCCCTCCACTTT.

The V gene is TRBV15, the J gene TRBJ2-7, with TRBD2 identical over 10 bases. Germline CDR1 is LNHNV and CDR2 is YYDKDF (reference sequence). V lost 1 base to trimming and J lost 0 bases; unmatched junction nucleotides: 6. The CDR3 length is 17 residues. The CDR3 sequence: CATSRGLAGVSSYEQYF. The CDR3 DNA follows: TGTGCCACCAGCAGAGGGCTAGCGGGGGTGAGCTCCTACGAGCAGTACTTC.

J is TRBJ2-7 and V is TRBV2; TRBD2 is a possible D gene (6 bases). The V end lost 6 bases, the J end lost 2 bases, and 11 bases lay between the germline ends. The germline V gene encodes CDR1 SNHLY and CDR2 FYNNEI. CDR3 length equals 13 residues. The CDR3 sequence: CASRSGATYEQYF. The CDR3 DNA reads as TGTGCCAGCAGGTCGGGAGCAACCTACGAGCAGTACTTC.

The rearrangement links TRBV6-5 to TRBJ1-5; TRBD1 might be the D (5 bases). V was shortened by 6 bases and J by 0 bases, with 12 bases between the two germline ends. The CDR3 runs to 15 residues. CDR1 and CDR2 from the germline V gene are MNHEY and SVGAGI. The CDR3 loop reads CASRPRGASNQPQHF. DNA for the CDR3: TGTGCCAGCAGGCCCCGTGGGGCTAGCAATCAGCCCCAGCATTTT.

CDR3 residues: CASSQPGTVAYEQYF. In nucleotides, the CDR3 is TGTGCCAGCAGCCAACCCGGGACAGTAGCCTACGAGCAGTACTTC. The chain joins TRBV3-1 (or the pseudogene TRBV3-2) to TRBJ2-7; 7 positions match TRBD1. With 2 bases clipped from V and 2 bases from J, the junction kept 6 bases outside the gene matches. The CDR3 has 15 residues. CDR1 and CDR2 from the germline V gene are LGHDT and YNNKEL (reference sequence).

V is TRBV12-5 and J is TRBJ2-3, with a possible D match to TRBD2 (5 bases). Trimming left V 6 bases short and J 5 bases short, with 9 bases between. Germline V gene lookup returns CDR1 LGHNT and CDR2 FRNRAP. The CDR3 length is 12 residues. CDR3 region: CASGTLGDTQYF. In DNA form, the CDR3 reads TGTGCTAGTGGCACACTAGGAGATACGCAGTATTTT. Together with reference TRBV12-5 and TRBJ2-3, the CDR3 gives the full variable domain: DARVTQTPRHKVTEMGQEVTMRCQPILGHNTVFWYRQTMMQGLELLAYFRNRAPLDDSGMPKDRFSAEMPDATLATLKIQPSEPRDSAVYFCASGTLGDTQYFGPGTRLTVL.

The rearrangement joins TRBV28 to TRBJ1-3; D is undetermined. Germline V CDR1 and CDR2: MDHEN, SYDVKM. V gave up 5 bases and J gave up 4 bases, with 12 bases separating them. The CDR3 runs to 14 residues. Written as DNA, the CDR3 is TGTGCCAGCAGTAGCCGGGTCGAAGGAAACACCATATATTTT. Its translation: CASSSRVEGNTIYF.

The CDR3 DNA reads TGTGCCACCAGTGATTCTACAGGGGGCGGCTACACCTTC. Translated, it gives CATSDSTGGGYTF. The chain recombines TRBV24-1 with TRBJ1-2, with 9 bases that match TRBD1. CDR1 is KGHDR and CDR2 is SFDVKD in the germline V gene. V was pared by 2 bases and J by 8 bases, with 2 bases of the junction left unmatched. The CDR3 is 13 amino acids.

V is TRBV7-9 and J is TRBJ1-6; possibly TRBD1 for D (5 bases). Germline CDR1 SEHNR, CDR2 FQNEAQ (reference sequence). The CDR3 totals 17 residues. Trimming removed 0 bases from V and 7 bases from J, with 16 bases in between. The CDR3 DNA is TGTGCCAGCAGCTTAGCGAAGGAGGGGATCATCAATTCACCCCTCCACTTT. The encoded protein is CASSLAKEGIINSPLHF.

V usage is TRBV2 and J usage is TRBJ2-7, with D possibly matching TRBD2 (5 bases). Germline CDR1 is SNHLY and CDR2 is FYNNEI. The CDR3 runs 13 residues. V shed 7 bases and J shed 3 bases, with 13 bases lying between them. Written as DNA, the CDR3 is TGTGCCAGCACCAGCATCGAGGGCTACGAGCAGTACTTC. It is translated as CASTSIEGYEQYF.